This T cell receptor beta chain was retrieved from a study of cytomegalovirus exposure and HLA in healthy donors. The germline gives CDR1 SGHTA, CDR2 FQGNSA. This CDR3 contains 16 residues. V lost 5 bases to trimming and J lost 1 base, with 16 bases between them. The PCR had 60 Vbeta and 13 Jbeta primers. As processed by the authors: It was a later analysis that counted about 80 million unique TCR beta chains, of which 9.5 million to 14 million were shared. Assay: immunoSEQ multiplex PCR; the TCRdb copy retains only in-frame clones and omits some. V, J and clone size derive from that table, while D and trimming were established from the DNA sequence. The table lists roughly 150,000 clones, about three quarters of them singletons.

The source material was PBMCs. V and J are TRBV7-2 and TRBJ2-3; D gene unclear. The sequence was collected from a man between 18 and 35 years old in good health and CMV-seronegative. In nucleotides, the CDR3 is TGTGCCAGCAGCCGCGGTGCCGCCCGCCGCACAGATACGCAGTATTTT. This gives the protein CASSRGAARRTDTQYF.